This T cell receptor beta chain derives from a study of cytomegalovirus exposure and HLA in healthy donors (dated by TCRdb to the late 2010s). For the study in its entirety: An earlier analysis of about 530 of the donors reported 276 Gb of sequence data and 90 million to 120 million unique TCR beta sequences obtained from approximately 180 million T cells. The study was designed to test whether signatures of past pathogen exposure could be identified by cataloging public T cell receptors. All discovery cohort repertoires had been generated using a single sequencing platform. Among the roughly 380 genotyped donors, about 85% belonged to the genetic ancestry cluster associated with self-reported Caucasian donors. Across approximately 420 genotyped donors of the cohort, an average of approximately 220,000 unique TCR beta nucleotide sequences per donor were sequenced, and approximately 19% of those sequences were non-productive. The number of typed donors differed by locus: about 620-640 for A, B, C, DRB1 and DQB1; 522 for DQA1; about 600 for DPA1; and around 490 for DPB1. HLA typing covered class I and class II loci at four-digit resolution. A later genetic analysis took genome-wide SNP genotypes for 398 of the 666 donors and used that subset as a discovery cohort. High-throughput TCR immunosequencing, statistical association of individual TCRs with disease status, and machine learning were combined to predict cytomegalovirus infection status. In addition to the first cohort of approximately 650 subjects, a separate validation cohort of 120 different subjects was used. Rather than drawing on any new phenotypic data, the later analysis identified candidate immune exposures from TCR beta sequences and the way those sequences occurred across donors. Donor age, sex, ethnicity and CMV serostatus were compiled together with the repertoire data. Roughly 5 DR-DQ haplotypes were treated as single units for association and clustering because of strong linkage in the cohort. A later analysis re-examined previously published TCR beta repertoires from over 500 donors and added high-resolution HLA genotyping to investigate patterns of TCR occurrence. The study used immunosequencing to profile the T cell repertoires of 666 subjects and linked those repertoires to cytomegalovirus serostatus. An earlier analysis of several hundred of the donors used high-throughput TCR beta sequencing to judge whether each TCR beta V gene segment behaved as functional or pseudogenic. Roughly 300 gigabases of sequencing data and approximately 84 million unique TCR sequences were included in an early release covering around 600 HLA-typed donors. Beyond this particular receptor, the publication reports: In a later analysis, several top co-occurrence clusters were reported to appear linked to parvovirus B19, influenza, CMV and Epstein-Barr virus. A cluster of highly shared sequence variants was judged likely to be a technical artifact of the sequencing pipeline. Because the 87-base-pair reads could not distinguish some IMGT-functional V segments, including TRBV6-2 and TRBV6-3, those segments were excluded. While some public TCRs were present in many individuals, most TCR sequences turned up only very rarely across donors. An association between a missense DCLRE1C variant and V-gene and J-gene trimming of TCR beta chains was found in a later genetic analysis and replicated in an independent cohort. A further reported finding was that TCR beta sequences accurately predicted the HLA-A and HLA-B alleles for most subjects in the first cohort. The classifier was reported to diagnose cytomegalovirus status with high specificity and sensitivity in both the original and validation cohorts. The earlier analysis of some 540 of the donors excluded some 16 rarely observed V segments, including chromosome 9 orphons, because counts were too low. In a later analysis, TCR association rates were found to vary across HLA loci, with the most associated TCRs seen for DRB1 alleles and the fewest for HLA-C alleles. In a later analysis, HLA-associated TCR beta chains showed more clonal expansion and lower generation probabilities than non-associated chains that were equally common. In an earlier analysis of fewer than 750 of the donors, most TCR beta V segments were observed in productive rearrangements about 87% or about 30% of the time, broadly matching IMGT annotations. Roughly uniform sequencing depth across donors was assumed in presence/absence analyses, although this assumption may not hold. A later analysis associated roughly 17,000 TCR beta sequences with specific HLA alleles at a false discovery rate of 0.05. Because HLA typing was missing for some donors at each locus, association tests included only the typed subset. Assigning TCR associations to individual alleles was difficult when HLA alleles, especially DR and DQ, strongly co-occurred. In vitro tests confirmed that three of the cytomegalovirus-associated TCR beta chains recognize cytomegalovirus antigens. This cohort had only TCR beta chains sequenced, and the lack of alpha or paired-chain data limited which features could be detected. It was suggested by the authors that the approach could potentially be generalized to other disease states and immunological phenotypes. Immune exposure information for the cohort was limited to CMV serostatus. Linkage disequilibrium might explain the correlated functional status among segregating V segments, but an unknown experimental factor could not be excluded. The study gave a list of 150 to 200 TCR beta chains associated with cytomegalovirus. Compared with the roughly 670-donor mean, donors in an Asian-associated ancestry cluster had fewer N-insertions in productive TCRs, according to a later genetic analysis. According to a later analysis, most CMV-associated TCR beta chains appeared to be HLA-restricted, and the HLA associations seemed to be driven largely by CMV exposure.

About this clone: What this receptor recognizes is not known. Base qualities are not recorded, but no much larger clone differs from it by a single base.

V is trimmed back by 1 base and J by 13 bases, and the junction contains 3 bases that no gene match accounts for. From the cysteine through the phenylalanine, the CDR3 covers 11 amino acids. Of the read, only the CDR3 DNA is kept; its 33 bases are in frame from base 1. Per the germline V gene, SGHTA is the CDR1 and FQGNSA is the CDR2. The library was produced with the immunoSEQ multiplex PCR assay. For the multiplex PCR, a mixture combining 60 forward primers for TCR Vbeta segments and 13 reverse primers for TCR Jbeta segments was used. The CDR3 region of rearranged TCR beta genes was amplified from genomic DNA by a multiplex PCR assay. Amplified TCR beta libraries were sequenced as 87-base-pair reads on the Illumina HiSeq System. Concerning the study's data processing: A later analysis counted 75 million to 100 million unique TCR beta chains across the 650 to 800 repertoires, and around 9.9 million of these chains were shared by at least two donors. Raw reads were error-corrected and collapsed into unique sequences with a nearest-neighbor algorithm that merged closely related sequences to remove PCR and sequencing errors. V, D and J gene segments were assigned by aligning CDR3 sequences to IMGT reference sequences. For a sequence to be retained, a match of at least six nucleotides to both a V gene segment and a J gene segment was required. A rearrangement counted as productive if the CDR3 had no stop codons and remained in frame with V and J, and every other rearrangement counted as non-productive. Following IMGT convention, CDR3 was defined as the stretch from the second conserved V-encoded cysteine to the conserved J-encoded phenylalanine. Sequences without an unambiguous match to a single V gene segment were excluded from the earlier analysis of about 630 of the donors. In an earlier analysis of approximately 550 of the donors, V segments were called functional above 56.7% productive rearrangements and were called segregating when the between-donor standard deviation exceeded 5%. A statistical classification framework was built to diagnose cytomegalovirus status from the catalog of TCR beta chain sequences. In a later analysis, V and J genes were assigned by comparing TCR nucleotide sequences against IMGT/GENE-DB human TR gene sequences. The TCRdist pipeline was used in a later analysis to assign CDR3 sequences and most-parsimonious VDJ recombination scenarios. In a later analysis, every TCR beta chain was defined by the combination of its CDR3 amino acid sequence and its V-gene family, and reads without a unique V-gene family were dropped. As a way to deal with suspected cross-contamination and a sequencing artifact, a later analysis dropped under 600 nucleotide sequences that were highly shared and had low generation probability. A later analysis calculated a clonal expansion index for each public chain from normalized within-repertoire ranks of inferred template counts. A later analysis computed generation probabilities with a VDJ recombination model fitted to out-of-frame rearrangements, and checked the results against IGoR. In a later analysis, hypergeometric tests were used to score TCR-TCR, TCR-HLA and TCR-CMV co-occurrence, with a repertoire-size bias correction applied to TCR pairs. A later analysis estimated false discovery rates by permuting HLA or CMV assignments 20 times. In a later analysis, co-occurring TCRs were grouped using DBSCAN, and TCRdist sequence similarity was added for clustering within HLA-allele-positive subsets. For co-occurrence clustering, repertoires with fewer than 30,000 or more than 120,000 public chains were excluded, along with about five repertoires with anomalous nucleotide sharing. TCRdb carries this immuneACCESS record with in-frame sequences only. Its versions omit some clonotypes, under half of them owing to an unresolved V gene in the studies checked, with the rest unexplained. D and trimming come from the DNA, and the V and J calls and clone size come from that table. The sample table shows about 110,000 clones, and roughly 80% are seen once. 7.7% of the sample goes to the ten largest clones.

The cohort comprised 670 or so healthy bone marrow donors. At the time of sampling, all cohort members were nominally healthy, though unrecorded immune exposures were likely present. The donor was CMV seropositive and was included in the group of almost 300 seropositive cohort members. Every donor gave a peripheral blood sample, and the peripheral blood mononuclear cells from that sample were used for TCR beta sequencing. The Qiagen DNeasy Blood Extraction Kit was used to extract genomic DNA from the blood cell samples. This TCR came from a woman in her forties or fifties in good health and CMV-seropositive. The source material was PBMCs. The sequence is built from TRBV7-2 and TRBJ1-2, and 7 junctional nucleotides match TRBD1. The CDR3 region: CASSLDDRATF. Here is the DNA: TGTGCCAGCAGCTTAGACGACAGGGCCACCTTC.